Presented here are 25 T cell receptor beta chains from one specimen sequenced in a study of human T cells and chemical hapten exposure. Via MiXCR, TCRdb re-called the RACE reads, giving one row per CDR3 protein. The table has approximately 30,000 distinct CDR3 sequences, 4.5% to 7.5% seen once. The time point is: patch test 3, about 24 weeks after DPC sensitization. Treatment reported: therapeutic diphenylcyclopropenone sensitization with weekly scalp DPC. Sequenced material: whole blood, taken in connection with sensitization to the hapten diphenylcyclopropenone (DPC). These receptors originate from a young man with alopecia areata. Some clones in this sample may be carry-over from other donors' samples.

This clonotype was found many times. The rearrangement joins TRBV20-1 to TRBJ2-3; 11 bases align to TRBD2. The V segment lost 8 bases and the J segment 0 bases; nucleotides outside the gene matches: 4. The CDR3 has 14 amino acids. Per the germline V gene, CDR1 is DFQATT and CDR2 is SNEGSKA (reference sequence). The CDR3 here is CSPLAGGSTDTQYF. CDR3 coding DNA: TGCAGTCCTTTAGCGGGGGGGAGCACAGATACGCAGTATTTT.

The chain combines TRBV30 with TRBJ2-3; D is uncertain. The CDR3 length is 11 residues. Trimming removed 0 bases at V and 2 bases at J, with 0 bases between. The germline V gene has CDR1 GTSNPN and CDR2 SVGIG (reference sequence). CDR3 nucleotides: TGTGCCTGGAGTGTCACAGATACGCAGTATTTT. Protein sequence: CAWSVTDTQYF. The complete variable domain, with remaining parts taken from reference TRBV30 and TRBJ2-3, reads SQTIHQWPATLVQPVGSPLSLECTVEGTSNPNLYWYRQAAGRGLQLLFYSVGIGQISSEVPQNLSASRPQDRQFILSSKKLLLSDSGFYLCAWSVTDTQYFGPGTRLTVL.

This clonotype was recorded many times. This sequence joins TRBV29-1 and TRBJ2-2; unclear D gene. This CDR3 has 13 residues. Germline-derived CDR1 and CDR2 are SQVTM and ANQGSEA. Trimming stripped 4 bases from V and 0 bases from J, with 6 bases between. The CDR3 sequence: CSVVQPNTGELFF. Written as DNA, the CDR3 is TGCAGCGTTGTGCAGCCGAACACCGGGGAGCTGTTTTTT.

Many counts were recorded for this clonotype. This chain connects TRBV6-1 to TRBJ1-6, with a tentative D call TRBD1 (6 bases). The CDR3 is made up of 13 amino acids. Looked up from germline, CDR1 is MNHNS and CDR2 is SASEGT. The V and J ends lost 5 bases and 8 bases respectively, with 10 bases between them. The DNA for the CDR3 is TGTGCCAGCAGTTCTAGGGGGGATTCACCCCTCCACTTT. It is translated as CASSSRGDSPLHF.

At least ten counts were recorded for this clonotype. The chain is built from TRBV11-3 and TRBJ2-1, with TRBD2 matching 10 bases. This CDR3 has 14 amino acids. J was trimmed by 9 bases and V by 2 bases; bases with no gene match: 4. Per the germline V gene, CDR1 is SGHNT and CDR2 is YENEEA. The CDR3 here is CASSLRAGGGEQFF. CDR3 DNA sequence: TGTGCCAGCAGCTTACGAGCGGGAGGGGGTGAGCAGTTCTTC. Filled out from reference TRBV11-3 and TRBJ2-1, the complete variable domain reads EAGVVQSPRYKIIEKKQPVAFWCNPISGHNTLYWYLQNLGQGPELLIRYENEEAVDDSQLPKDRFSAERLKGVDSTLKIQPAELGDSAVYLCASSLRAGGGEQFFGPGTRLTVL.

At least ten counts were recorded for this clonotype. The V and J genes are TRBV7-2 and TRBJ2-5; TRBD2 aligns across 9 bases. Trimming removed 5 bases from V and 0 bases from J; junction bases left unmatched: 7. The CDR3 consists of 16 residues. CDR1 is SGHTA and CDR2 is FQGNSA in the germline V gene. The CDR3 sequence: CASSRAGGSYQETQYF. In DNA form, the CDR3 reads TGTGCCAGCAGCAGAGCGGGAGGCTCTTACCAAGAGACCCAGTACTTC. Using reference TRBV7-2 and TRBJ2-5 for the parts outside the CDR3, the full variable domain is GAGVSQSPSNKVTEKGKDVELRCDPISGHTALYWYRQSLGQGLEFLIYFQGNSAPDKSGLPSDRFSAERTGGSVSTLTIQRTQQEDSAVYLCASSRAGGSYQETQYFGPGTRLLVL.

This clonotype was picked up many times. J is TRBJ2-4 and V is TRBV29-1; possibly TRBD2 for D (6 bases). The V and J ends lost 7 bases and 0 bases respectively, with 10 bases between them. CDR3 length: 13 amino acids. CDR1 and CDR2 from the germline V gene are SQVTM and ANQGSEA. The CDR3 bases are TGCAGCGGTAGGGAGGCAGCCAAAAACATTCAGTACTTC. Protein sequence: CSGREAAKNIQYF.

The chain uses TRBV12-3 or TRBV12-4 and TRBJ2-7; no clear D. The CDR3 has 12 residues. V gave up 5 bases and J gave up 3 bases, with 8 bases separating them. CDR3: CASSQVVYEQYF. In DNA, the CDR3 is TGTGCCAGCAGTCAAGTTGTCTACGAGCAGTACTTC.

In this sample, this clonotype turned up many times. V and J are TRBV10-3 and TRBJ1-1, with TRBD1 matching 8 bases. This CDR3 contains 15 residues. Trimming removed 6 bases from V and 7 bases from J; junction bases left unmatched: 13. Germline V gene sequence: CDR1 ENHRY, CDR2 SYGVKD. The CDR3 sequence: CAISASRGQGFEAFF. In nucleotides, the CDR3 is TGTGCCATCAGCGCCTCCAGGGGGCAGGGATTTGAAGCTTTCTTT.

This clonotype was observed at least ten times. This sequence joins TRBV7-2 and TRBJ2-5, with D tentatively TRBD1 or TRBD2 (7 bases each). The CDR3 sequence is 15 residues long. V was pared by 5 bases and J by 5 bases, with 18 bases between. Germline CDR1 and CDR2: SGHTA and FQGNSA. The CDR3 DNA follows: TGTGCCAGCAGCCCAGCCTGGGGGGGACAGGAGACCCAGTACTTC. This sequence encodes CASSPAWGGQETQYF.

This clonotype has ten or more counts. The CDR3 nucleotides are TGTGCCAGCAGTGGAGACAGGGCCCCTCGCGAGCAGTACTTC. Amino acids: CASSGDRAPREQYF. The chain couples TRBV12-3 or TRBV12-4 to TRBJ2-7; the match to TRBD1 covers 7 bases. The CDR3 length is 14 residues. J lost 6 bases, V lost 5 bases, and 10 bases had no gene match.

V and J are TRBV12-3 or TRBV12-4 and TRBJ2-5; D is perhaps TRBD2 (5 bases). This CDR3 region has 13 residues. V was pared by 6 bases and J by 5 bases, with 13 bases between. The chain's CDR3 is CASRRQLGETQYF. DNA for the CDR3: TGTGCCAGCAGGCGCCAACTAGGGGAGACCCAGTACTTC.

This clonotype was recorded many times. CDR3 in amino acids: CASSGLDRNYGYTF. The CDR3, as DNA: TGCGCCAGCAGTGGACTAGACCGAAACTATGGCTACACCTTC. The chain employs TRBV10-2 and TRBJ1-2, with D uncertain. Trimming stripped 4 bases from V and 2 bases from J, with 11 bases between. Germline V lookup: CDR1 WSHSY, CDR2 SAAADI. The CDR3 totals 14 residues.

In its sample, this clonotype was seen many times. J is TRBJ1-2 and V is TRBV29-1; possible D gene TRBD1, 5 bases. Between the trimmed V and J ends, which lost 2 bases and 4 bases, there was a span of 8 bases. From germline, CDR1 is SQVTM and CDR2 ANQGSEA. This CDR3 spans 12 amino acids. CDR3 sequence: CSVELQGYGYTF. CDR3 nucleotides: TGCAGCGTTGAACTCCAGGGCTATGGCTACACCTTC. Looking up the rest from reference TRBV29-1 and TRBJ1-2 gives the full variable domain: SAVISQKPSRDICQRGTSLTIQCQVDSQVTMMFWYRQQPGQSLTLIATANQGSEATYESGFVIDKFPISRPNLTFSTLTVSNMSPEDSSIYLCSVELQGYGYTFGSGTRLTVV.

This clonotype was seen repeatedly, ten times or more. The gene calls are TRBV12-5 and TRBJ2-7, with 11 positions matching TRBD2. Germline V gene data show CDR1 as LGHNT and CDR2 as FRNRAP. The CDR3 spans 14 residues. J lost 5 bases, V lost 6 bases, and 6 bases had no gene match. The CDR3, as DNA: TGTGCTAGTGGGGTAGCGGGGGGGCTCCACGAGCAGTACTTC. It specifies CASGVAGGLHEQYF.

This clonotype has at least ten counts. J is TRBJ2-3 and V is TRBV12-3 or TRBV12-4, with 9 nucleotides matching TRBD2. V shed 5 bases, J shed 6 bases, and the junction held 6 bases outside the gene matches. CDR3 length: 14 residues. This chain's CDR3 is CASSGSGLADTQYF. DNA of the CDR3: TGTGCCAGCAGTGGGTCGGGACTAGCTGATACGCAGTATTTT.

The table lists this clonotype with many counts. This chain connects TRBV10-2 to TRBJ2-6; no firm D call. Germline V lookup: CDR1 WSHSY, CDR2 SAAADI. V lost 7 bases and J lost 4, with 8 bases in between. The CDR3 has 13 residues. CDR3 in DNA: TGCGCCAGCACCACAGCCGGGGCCAACGTCCTGACTTTC. This codes for CASTTAGANVLTF.

This clonotype was seen ten or more times. The rearrangement uses TRBV20-1 and TRBJ2-3, with D maybe TRBD1 (6 bases). The CDR3 consists of 16 residues. Germline-derived CDR1 and CDR2 are DFQATT and SNEGSKA (reference sequence). V was pared by 3 bases and J by 1 base, with 17 bases between. Here the CDR3 DNA reads TGCAGTGCTAGGACCGTGGGACAACTCGGCACAGATACGCAGTATTTT. As protein: CSARTVGQLGTDTQYF.

Many counts were recorded for this clonotype. Written as DNA, the CDR3 is TGTGCCAGCAGCCCCAAGGGGGGGAAAGTGGATGAGCAGTTCTTC. Protein product: CASSPKGGKVDEQFF. The chain employs TRBV7-2 and TRBJ2-1; D is perhaps TRBD2 (7 bases). This CDR3 region has 15 residues. CDR1 is SGHTA, CDR2 FQGNSA, per germline. With 5 bases removed from V and 8 bases from J, the gap between germline ends came to 19 bases. Using reference TRBV7-2 and TRBJ2-1 for the parts outside the CDR3, the full variable domain is GAGVSQSPSNKVTEKGKDVELRCDPISGHTALYWYRQSLGQGLEFLIYFQGNSAPDKSGLPSDRFSAERTGGSVSTLTIQRTQQEDSAVYLCASSPKGGKVDEQFFGPGTRLTVL.

This clonotype was counted many times. This chain links TRBV6-1 with TRBJ1-5; 12 nucleotides match TRBD1. The CDR3 runs to 15 residues. Germline CDR1 reads MNHNS; CDR2 reads SASEGT. J lost 4 bases, V lost 7 bases, and 5 bases had no gene match. The DNA for the CDR3 is TGTGCCAGCATGGGACAGGGGGCTCGTAATCAGCCCCAGCATTTT. Residues: CASMGQGARNQPQHF.

This clonotype was seen ten or more times. The chain uses TRBV12-3 or TRBV12-4 and TRBJ2-3; D might be TRBD2 (5 bases). The CDR3 spans 14 residues. Trimming took 3 bases from V and 4 from J, leaving 11 bases between them. DNA of the CDR3: TGTGCCAGCAGTTTGTCGCTAGCAGCAGATACGCAGTATTTT. It encodes CASSLSLAADTQYF.

This clonotype rates as medium-sized. The CDR3 is CASSSGDYGYTF. CDR3 nucleotide sequence: TGTGCCAGCAGCTCCGGGGACTATGGCTACACCTTC. The chain joins TRBV12-3 or TRBV12-4 to TRBJ1-2; D is undetermined. V dropped 6 bases and J dropped 3 bases, with 8 bases sitting between them. This CDR3 has 12 amino acids.

This clonotype was recorded at least ten times. The V call is TRBV12-3 or TRBV12-4, the J call TRBJ2-2, with 8 bases that match TRBD2. The CDR3 is 16 amino acids. The V gene end was trimmed by 7 bases and the J gene end by 0 bases; junction bases not matched to a gene: 7. The CDR3 loop is CASTDPGLANTGELFF. CDR3 bases: TGTGCCAGCACCGACCCGGGACTAGCGAACACCGGGGAGCTGTTTTTT.

In this sample, this clonotype turned up many times. The J gene is TRBJ2-3, the V gene TRBV24-1; D not certain. Germline CDR1 is KGHDR and CDR2 is SFDVKD. The V and J ends lost 0 bases and 0 bases respectively, with 3 bases between them. This CDR3 is built from 14 residues. CDR3 in DNA: TGTGCCACCAGTGATTTGGACAGCACAGATACGCAGTATTTT. This codes for CATSDLDSTDTQYF.

This clonotype has a count of ten or more. The chain joins TRBV11-2 to TRBJ1-4; 7 bases fit TRBD1. The CDR3 length is 16 residues. Trimming cost V 5 bases and J 8 bases; bases outside gene matches: 14. Per germline, CDR1 SGHAT and CDR2 FQNNGV. The CDR3 DNA is TGTGCCAGCAGCCAACATCCTGAGGGGGCCGGGGAAAAACTGTTTTTT. Its translation is CASSQHPEGAGEKLFF.